The present T cell receptor beta chain was sequenced within a study of patients and donors after allogeneic stem cell transplantation. V was trimmed by 4 bases and J by 2 bases, leaving 12 bases between them. The CDR3 extends over 14 amino acids. Germline assignment: CDR1 LGHNA and CDR2 YSLEER. This clonotype was counted many times. TCRdb redid the calling of the RT-PCR reads with MiXCR, one entry per CDR3 protein. The data show some 960,000 distinct CDR3 sequences, with around 17% seen just once and about 6% held by the top ten. The specimen was blood, either unsorted or a sorted T cell fraction (not recorded which). The J gene is TRBJ2-7, the V gene TRBV4-3; D may be TRBD1 (6 bases). The receptor's source is a human donor who was either an allogeneic HSCT recipient or a stem cell or donor lymphocyte infusion donor (not recorded which). It is not recorded whose cells these are; they may come from a transplant donor. The CDR3 DNA reads as TGCGCCAGCAGCCGAACGGACAGAGCCTACGAGCAGTACTTC. It encodes CASSRTDRAYEQYF.